Detailed here is one TCR beta chain. Its antigen is currently unknown. This entry is derived from a study of cytomegalovirus exposure and HLA in healthy donors. V was clipped by 3 bases and J by 2 bases, with 14 bases between them. The CDR3 has 14 residues. Germline V lookup: CDR1 GTSNPN, CDR2 SVGIG (reference sequence). Use of 60 Vbeta and 13 Jbeta primers characterized the PCR. Sequencing was performed with immunoSEQ multiplex PCR; in TCRdb, only in-frame clones are kept and a portion is missing. Of 150,000 to 160,000 clones in the sample, 80% were seen once. Study-level results: It was assumed in the presence/absence analyses that sequencing depth was roughly uniform across donors. Later analysis suggested links between common viral pathogens and several top significant clusters.

The rearrangement links TRBV30 to TRBJ2-7; the D gene is possibly TRBD1 (5 bases). The sequence was collected from a man younger than 45 in good health and CMV-seropositive. Input material: PBMCs. The CDR3 nucleotides read TGTGCCTGGAGGGAAAAACAGGCTACCTACGAGCAGTACTTC. Encoded protein: CAWREKQATYEQYF. The full variable domain, rest sourced from reference TRBV30 and TRBJ2-7, is SQTIHQWPATLVQPVGSPLSLECTVEGTSNPNLYWYRQAAGRGLQLLFYSVGIGQISSEVPQNLSASRPQDRQFILSSKKLLLSDSGFYLCAWREKQATYEQYFGPGTRLTVT.